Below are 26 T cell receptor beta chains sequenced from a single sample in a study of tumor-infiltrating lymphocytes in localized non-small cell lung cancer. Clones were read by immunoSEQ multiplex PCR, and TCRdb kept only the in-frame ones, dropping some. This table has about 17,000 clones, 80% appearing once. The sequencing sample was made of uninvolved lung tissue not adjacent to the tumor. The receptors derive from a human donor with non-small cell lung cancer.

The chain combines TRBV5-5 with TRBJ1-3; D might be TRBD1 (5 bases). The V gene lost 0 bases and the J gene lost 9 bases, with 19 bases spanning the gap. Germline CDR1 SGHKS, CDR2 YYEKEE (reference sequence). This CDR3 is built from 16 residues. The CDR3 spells CASSLGRRGDEGTIYF. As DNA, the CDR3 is TGTGCCAGCAGCTTGGGAAGGCGGGGGGACGAAGGCACCATATATTTT.

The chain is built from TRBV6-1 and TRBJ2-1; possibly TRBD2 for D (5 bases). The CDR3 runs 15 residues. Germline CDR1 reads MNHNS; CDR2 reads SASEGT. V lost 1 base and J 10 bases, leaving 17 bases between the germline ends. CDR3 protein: CASSEGFYSVKEQFF. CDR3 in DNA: TGTGCCAGCAGTGAAGGGTTCTATAGCGTCAAAGAGCAGTTCTTC.

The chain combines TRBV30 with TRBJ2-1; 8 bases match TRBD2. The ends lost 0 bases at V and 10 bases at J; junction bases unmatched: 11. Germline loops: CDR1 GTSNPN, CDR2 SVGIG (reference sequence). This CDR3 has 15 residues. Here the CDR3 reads CAWSVRGLGFREQFF. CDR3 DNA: TGTGCCTGGAGTGTACGGGGACTAGGGTTTCGAGAGCAGTTCTTC. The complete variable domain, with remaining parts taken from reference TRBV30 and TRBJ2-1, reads SQTIHQWPATLVQPVGSPLSLECTVEGTSNPNLYWYRQAAGRGLQLLFYSVGIGQISSEVPQNLSASRPQDRQFILSSKKLLLSDSGFYLCAWSVRGLGFREQFFGPGTRLTVL.

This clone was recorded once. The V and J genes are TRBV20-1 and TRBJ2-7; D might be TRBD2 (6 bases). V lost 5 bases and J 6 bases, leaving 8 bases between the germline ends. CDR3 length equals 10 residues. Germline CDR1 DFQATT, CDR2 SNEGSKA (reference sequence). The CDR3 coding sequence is TGCAGTGCTTGGGACTCCGAGCAGTACTTC. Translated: CSAWDSEQYF.

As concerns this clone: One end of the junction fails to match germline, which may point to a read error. Here the CDR3 reads CASSPFGGSRNIGELFF. In DNA form, the CDR3 reads TGTGCCAGCAGTCCTTTCGGGGGATCCAGAAACATCGGGGAGCTGTTTTTT. The V call is TRBV28, the J call TRBJ2-2, with TRBD2 as a possible D gene (6 bases). This CDR3 is 17 amino acids long. Germline loops: CDR1 MDHEN, CDR2 SYDVKM.

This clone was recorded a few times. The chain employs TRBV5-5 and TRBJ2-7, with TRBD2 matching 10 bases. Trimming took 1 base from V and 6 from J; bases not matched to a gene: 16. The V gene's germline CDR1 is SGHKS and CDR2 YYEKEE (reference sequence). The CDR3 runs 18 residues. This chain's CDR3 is CASSLSLSTSGTLREQYF. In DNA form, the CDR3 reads TGTGCCAGCAGCTTGTCTCTAAGTACTAGCGGGACCCTTCGCGAGCAGTACTTC.

CDR3 sequence: CASSSGRADEQFF. As DNA, the CDR3 is TGTGCCAGCAGTAGCGGGAGGGCCGACGAGCAGTTCTTC. V is TRBV2 and J is TRBJ2-1, with 10 bases identical to TRBD2. CDR1 and CDR2 (germline): SNHLY, FYNNEI. V shed 5 bases and J 10 bases; nucleotides not matched to a gene: 5. CDR3 length: 13 residues.

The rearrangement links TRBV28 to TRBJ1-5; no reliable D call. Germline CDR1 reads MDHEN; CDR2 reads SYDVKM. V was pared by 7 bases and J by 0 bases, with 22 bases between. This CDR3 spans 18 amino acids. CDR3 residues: CASTPRWNTYYSNQPQHF. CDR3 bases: TGTGCCAGCACCCCCCGGTGGAATACCTATTATAGCAATCAGCCCCAGCATTTT.

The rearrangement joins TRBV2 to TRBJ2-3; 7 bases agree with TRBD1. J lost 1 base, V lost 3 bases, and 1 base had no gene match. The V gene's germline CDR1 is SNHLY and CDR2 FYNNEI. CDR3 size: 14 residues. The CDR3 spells CASSDDRGTDTQYF. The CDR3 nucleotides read TGTGCCAGCAGTGACGACAGGGGCACAGATACGCAGTATTTT.

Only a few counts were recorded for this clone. CDR3 in amino acids: CASRDRANTEAFF. The CDR3 DNA follows: TGTGCCAGCAGGGACAGGGCGAACACTGAAGCTTTCTTT. This chain joins TRBV2 and TRBJ1-1, with 8 bases lining up with TRBD1. CDR3 size: 13 residues. Trimming cost V 6 bases and J 1 base; bases outside gene matches: 1. The germline gives CDR1 SNHLY, CDR2 FYNNEI.

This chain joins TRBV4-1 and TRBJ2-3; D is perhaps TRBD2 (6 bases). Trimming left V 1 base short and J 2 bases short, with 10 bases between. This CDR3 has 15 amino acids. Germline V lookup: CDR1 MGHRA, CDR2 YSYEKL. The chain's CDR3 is CASSQVGLYTDTQYF. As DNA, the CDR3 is TGCGCCAGCAGCCAAGTAGGACTATACACAGATACGCAGTATTTT.

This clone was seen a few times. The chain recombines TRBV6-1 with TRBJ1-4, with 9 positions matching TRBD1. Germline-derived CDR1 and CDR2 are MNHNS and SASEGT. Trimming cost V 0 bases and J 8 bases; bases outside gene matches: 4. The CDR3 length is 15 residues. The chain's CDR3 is CASSEATGGREKLFF. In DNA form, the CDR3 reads TGTGCCAGCAGTGAAGCGACAGGGGGGAGGGAAAAACTGTTTTTT.

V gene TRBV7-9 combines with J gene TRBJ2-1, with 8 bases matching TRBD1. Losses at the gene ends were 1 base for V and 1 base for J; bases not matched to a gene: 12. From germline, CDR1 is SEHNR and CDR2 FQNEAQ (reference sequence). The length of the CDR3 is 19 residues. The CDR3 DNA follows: TGTGCCAGCAGCTTAGTTCAGGGGGCGCGACTAGAGTCCTACAATGAGCAGTTCTTC. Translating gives CASSLVQGARLESYNEQFF.

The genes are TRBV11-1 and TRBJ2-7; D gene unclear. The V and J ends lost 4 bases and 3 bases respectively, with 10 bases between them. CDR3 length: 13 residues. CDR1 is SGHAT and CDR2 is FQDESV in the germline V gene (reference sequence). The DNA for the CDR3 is TGTGCCAGCAGCTCCAATAAGGGCTACGAGCAGTACTTC. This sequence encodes CASSSNKGYEQYF.

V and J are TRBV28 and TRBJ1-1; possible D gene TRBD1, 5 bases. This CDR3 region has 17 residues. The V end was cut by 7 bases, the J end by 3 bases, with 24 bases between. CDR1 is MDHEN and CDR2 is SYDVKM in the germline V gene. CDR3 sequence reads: CASMAPRGSGSDTEAFF. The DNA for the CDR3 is TGTGCCAGCATGGCCCCTCGGGGCTCAGGATCGGACACTGAAGCTTTCTTT.

This chain's CDR3 is CASSSGQSLYNEQFF. Written as DNA, the CDR3 is TGCGCCAGCAGCTCGGGACAGTCACTTTACAATGAGCAGTTCTTC. V usage is TRBV5-1 and J usage is TRBJ2-1; 7 nucleotides match TRBD1. The CDR3 has 15 amino acids. Germline trimming cut 3 bases from V and 4 bases from J; bases unmatched to any gene: 7. CDR1 and CDR2 from the germline V gene are SGHRS and YFSETQ.

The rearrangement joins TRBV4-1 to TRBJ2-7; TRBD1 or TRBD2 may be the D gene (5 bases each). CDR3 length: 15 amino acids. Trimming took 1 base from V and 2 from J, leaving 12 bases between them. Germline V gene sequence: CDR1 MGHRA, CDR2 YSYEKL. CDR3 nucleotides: TGCGCCAGCAGCCAAGGGGGGACGGCCACCTACGAGCAGTACTTC. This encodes CASSQGGTATYEQYF.

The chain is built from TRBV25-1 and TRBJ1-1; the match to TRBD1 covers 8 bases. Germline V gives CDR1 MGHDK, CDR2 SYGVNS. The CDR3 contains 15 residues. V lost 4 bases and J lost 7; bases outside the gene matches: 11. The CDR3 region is CASSARQGMIHEAFF. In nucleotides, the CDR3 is TGTGCCAGCAGTGCAAGACAGGGGATGATTCATGAAGCTTTCTTT. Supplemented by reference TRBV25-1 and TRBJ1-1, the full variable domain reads EADIYQTPRYLVIGTGKKITLECSQTMGHDKMYWYQQDPGMELHLIHYSYGVNSTEKGDLSSESTVSRIRTEHFPLTLESARPSHTSQYLCASSARQGMIHEAFFGQGTRLTVV.

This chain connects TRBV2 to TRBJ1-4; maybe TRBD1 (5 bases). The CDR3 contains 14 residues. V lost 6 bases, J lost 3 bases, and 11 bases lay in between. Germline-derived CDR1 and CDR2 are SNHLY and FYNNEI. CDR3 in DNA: TGTGCCAGCAGATGGACAAGTTCTAATGAAAAACTGTTTTTT. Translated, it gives CASRWTSSNEKLFF.

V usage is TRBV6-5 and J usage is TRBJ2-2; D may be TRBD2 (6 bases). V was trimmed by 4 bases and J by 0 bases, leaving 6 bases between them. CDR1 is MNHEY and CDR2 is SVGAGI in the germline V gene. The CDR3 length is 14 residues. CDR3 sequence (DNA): TGTGCCAGCAGTTGGGGGGCGAACACCGGGGAGCTGTTTTTT. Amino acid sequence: CASSWGANTGELFF.

CDR3 DNA sequence: TGTGCCAGCAGTTACCCGGGACAGGGAAATTCCTACGAGCAGTACTTC. It specifies CASSYPGQGNSYEQYF. V and J are TRBV6-5 and TRBJ2-7; 9 bases fit TRBD1. The length of the CDR3 is 16 residues. Losses at the gene ends were 2 bases for V and 1 base for J; bases not matched to a gene: 6. Germline V gives CDR1 MNHEY, CDR2 SVGAGI.

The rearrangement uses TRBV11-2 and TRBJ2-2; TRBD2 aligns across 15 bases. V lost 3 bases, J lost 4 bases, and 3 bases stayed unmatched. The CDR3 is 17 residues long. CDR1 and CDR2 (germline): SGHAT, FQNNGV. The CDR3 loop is CASSFGLAGGPTGELFF. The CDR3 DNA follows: TGTGCCAGCAGCTTCGGACTAGCGGGAGGGCCCACCGGGGAGCTGTTTTTT.

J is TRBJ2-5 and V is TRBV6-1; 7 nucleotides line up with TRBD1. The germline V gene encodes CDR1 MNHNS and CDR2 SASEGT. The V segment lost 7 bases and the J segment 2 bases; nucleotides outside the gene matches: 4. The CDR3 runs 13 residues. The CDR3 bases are TGTGCCAGCACCCAACAGGGGCAAGAGACCCAGTACTTC. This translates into CASTQQGQETQYF.

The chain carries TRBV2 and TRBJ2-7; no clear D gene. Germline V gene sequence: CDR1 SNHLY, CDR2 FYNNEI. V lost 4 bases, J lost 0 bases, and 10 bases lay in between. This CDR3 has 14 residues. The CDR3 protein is CASSAAGYSYEQYF. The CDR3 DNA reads TGTGCCAGCAGTGCGGCCGGATACTCCTACGAGCAGTACTTC.

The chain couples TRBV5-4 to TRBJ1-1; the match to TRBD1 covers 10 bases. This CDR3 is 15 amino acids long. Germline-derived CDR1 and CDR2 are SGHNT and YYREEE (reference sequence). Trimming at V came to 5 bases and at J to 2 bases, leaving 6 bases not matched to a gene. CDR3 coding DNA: TGTGCCAGCAGGTGGGACAGGGGTCTAAACACTGAAGCTTTCTTT. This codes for CASRWDRGLNTEAFF. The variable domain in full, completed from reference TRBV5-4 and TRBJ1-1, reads ETGVTQSPTHLIKTRGQQVTLRCSSQSGHNTVSWYQQALGQGPQFIFQYYREEENGRGNFPPRFSGLQFPNYSSELNVNALELDDSALYLCASRWDRGLNTEAFFGQGTRLTVV.

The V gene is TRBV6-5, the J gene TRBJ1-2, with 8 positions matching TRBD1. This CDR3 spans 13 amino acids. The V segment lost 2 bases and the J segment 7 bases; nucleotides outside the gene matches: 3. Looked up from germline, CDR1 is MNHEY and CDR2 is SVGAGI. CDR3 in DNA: TGTGCCAGCAGTTACGGCAGGGGGCCTGGCTACACCTTC. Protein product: CASSYGRGPGYTF.